This T cell receptor beta chain derives from a study of human T cells and chemical hapten exposure. Overall study context: TCR yields per sample varied, mainly owing to small pooled library volume differences. Study-wide results and limits: DPC sensitization left the count of TCRs above 1 in 1000 unchanged.

Per the authors' pipeline: A per-sample median of about 100,000 TCRs was observed, with counts ranging from roughly 20,000 to 700,000. TCRdb re-called the RACE reads through MiXCR, storing one row per CDR3 protein. These V and J calls are TCRdb output, not the study's own analysis. In the table there are 35,000 to 50,000 distinct CDR3 sequences, 3.5% to 4% of which are singletons. The CDR3 length is 15 residues. V was trimmed by 0 bases and J by 0 bases, leaving 7 bases between them. The germline V gene has CDR1 MNHNY and CDR2 SVGAGI (reference sequence). This clonotype was found many times. Its specificity is unknown. This sample's time point: healthy volunteer bleed at 6 weeks. Before extraction, the whole blood was not fractionated, and total RNA was taken from it.

The chain carries TRBV6-6 and TRBJ2-3; D unresolved. The receptor was isolated from a human donor in good health. Some clones in this sample may be carry-over from other donors' samples. The sequencing input was whole blood. The CDR3 nucleotides read TGTGCCAGCAGTTACTCAGGGCATAGCACAGATACGCAGTATTTT. Protein: CASSYSGHSTDTQYF.